Presented here are 13 T cell receptor beta chains from one specimen sequenced in a study of CD8 T cells in ankylosing spondylitis. TCRdb re-derived calls from the 5' RACE reads in MiXCR, one entry per CDR3 protein. The data show 250,000 to 300,000 distinct CDR3 sequences, with 20% seen just once and roughly 8.3% held by the top ten. Sequenced sample: blood, either unsorted or a sorted T cell fraction (not recorded which). These receptors were obtained from a male donor with ankylosing spondylitis or in good health (not recorded which).

This clonotype was recorded only once. The chain joins TRBV10-3 to TRBJ1-3; 8 bases fit TRBD1. The germline V gene encodes CDR1 ENHRY and CDR2 SYGVKD. This CDR3 comprises 14 residues. Trimming cost V 6 bases and J 2 bases; bases outside gene matches: 3. Here the CDR3 DNA reads TGTGCCATCAGGAGGGGACAGGCTGGAAACACCATATATTTT. This sequence encodes CAIRRGQAGNTIYF.

This clonotype has more than one count but fewer than ten. The chain combines TRBV5-1 with TRBJ1-2; D is undetermined. The CDR3 totals 14 residues. The germline CDR1 and CDR2 sequences are SGHRS and YFSETQ. V gave up 2 bases and J gave up 8 bases, with 16 bases separating them. The CDR3 DNA reads TGCGCCAGCAGCTTAATTTCTTCTGAGGACGGCTACACCTTC. Translating it yields CASSLISSEDGYTF.

This clonotype was seen a handful of times. The V gene is TRBV4-1, the J gene TRBJ2-3; no clear D gene. This CDR3 is 14 amino acids long. Trimming removed 2 bases from V and 2 bases from J, with 8 bases in between. The V gene's germline CDR1 is MGHRA and CDR2 YSYEKL. Here the CDR3 reads CASSQSENTDTQYF. Written as DNA, the CDR3 is TGCGCCAGCAGCCAAAGCGAAAACACAGATACGCAGTATTTT.

This clonotype showed up many times. The V gene is TRBV20-1, the J gene TRBJ2-5; 7 bases map to TRBD1. The CDR3 consists of 14 residues. V shed 6 bases, J shed 6 bases, and the junction held 13 bases outside the gene matches. Germline V lookup: CDR1 DFQATT, CDR2 SNEGSKA (reference sequence). The DNA for the CDR3 is TGCAGTGCGAAGCTGTTGACAGGGCTAAAGACCCAGTACTTC. This translates into CSAKLLTGLKTQYF.

This clonotype turned up a few times. This chain uses TRBV12-3 or TRBV12-4 with TRBJ2-7; D call uncertain. Between the trimmed V and J ends, which lost 0 bases and 6 bases, there was a span of 9 bases. The CDR3 is 13 amino acids. The CDR3, as DNA: TGTGCCAGCAGTTTAGCCTGGGGAACCGAGCAGTACGTC. Protein: CASSLAWGTEQYV.

CDR3 amino acids: CASRDRGLNEQFF. The CDR3 nucleotides read TGTGCCAGCAGGGACCGCGGACTAAATGAGCAGTTCTTC. This chain links TRBV6-1 with TRBJ2-1; weak D call: TRBD2 (6 bases). Germline CDR1 and CDR2: MNHNS and SASEGT. The CDR3 totals 13 residues. V was clipped by 6 bases and J by 7 bases, with 13 bases between them.

The sample holds a few counts of this clonotype. This chain connects TRBV20-1 to TRBJ2-2; 14 positions match TRBD2. This CDR3 comprises 15 residues. Germline V gene data show CDR1 as DFQATT and CDR2 as SNEGSKA (reference sequence). Unmatched junction bases numbered 6, after V lost 6 bases and J lost 6 bases. For the CDR3, the DNA is TGCAGTGCCCTGGGACTAGCGGGAGTTCCCGGGGAGCTGTTTTTT. Translated, it gives CSALGLAGVPGELFF.

This clonotype came up a few times. This chain links TRBV9 with TRBJ2-2; TRBD2 matches 11 bases. V trimming: 4 bases; J trimming: 2 bases; junction bases outside the gene matches: 4. Per the germline V gene, CDR1 is SGDLS and CDR2 is YYNGEE. The CDR3 length is 16 residues. DNA of the CDR3: TGTGCCAGCAGCCCCCTAGCGGGAGGCAACACCGGGGAGCTGTTTTTT. Translated, it gives CASSPLAGGNTGELFF.

This clonotype has a handful of counts. This sequence joins TRBV12-3 or TRBV12-4 and TRBJ2-1; 11 bases agree with TRBD2. The CDR3 is 14 amino acids. The junction had 2 bases not matched to a gene; V was cut back by 3 bases and J by 7 bases. CDR3 residues: CASSLRLAGNEQFF. CDR3 DNA: TGTGCCAGCAGTTTGAGACTAGCGGGAAATGAGCAGTTCTTC.

This clonotype was seen a handful of times. CDR3 in DNA: TGTGCCAGCAGTTATTCGGACAGGGGTGTAAGCGGGGAGCTGTTTTTT. The encoded protein is CASSYSDRGVSGELFF. V is TRBV6-5 and J is TRBJ2-2; 9 nucleotides line up with TRBD1. The length of the CDR3 is 16 residues. J lost 7 bases, V lost 3 bases, and 9 bases had no gene match. Germline loops: CDR1 MNHEY, CDR2 SVGAGI.

This clonotype has a handful of counts. The chain combines TRBV12-3 or TRBV12-4 with TRBJ1-6; 7 bases line up with TRBD1. This CDR3 contains 15 residues. V lost 4 bases, J lost 7 bases, and 7 bases stayed unmatched. The CDR3 DNA sequence: TGTGCCAGCAGTTCGGAGGGGGCGCGGAATTCACCCCTCCACTTT. Protein sequence: CASSSEGARNSPLHF.

This clonotype showed up just a few times. This sequence joins TRBV5-1 and TRBJ1-1, with TRBD1 matching 8 bases. J was trimmed by 4 bases and V by 2 bases; bases with no gene match: 4. The CDR3 is made up of 14 amino acids. Germline V gene lookup returns CDR1 SGHRS and CDR2 YFSETQ. In nucleotides, the CDR3 is TGCGCCAGCAGCTTAACCCAGGGGGCCACTGAAGCTTTCTTT. Translating it yields CASSLTQGATEAFF.

The gene calls are TRBV5-1 and TRBJ1-4, with TRBD1 matching 8 bases. The V and J ends lost 2 bases and 5 bases, in that order; junction bases with no gene match: 2. Germline V gives CDR1 SGHRS, CDR2 YFSETQ. CDR3 size: 14 residues. This CDR3 is CASSFRGPNEKLFF. The CDR3 nucleotides read TGCGCCAGCAGCTTCAGGGGGCCGAATGAAAAACTGTTTTTT.